Each of the 3 T cell receptor beta chains below was sequenced from the same sample in a study of shared clonotypes between healthy human individuals. TCRdb's table, derived via immunoSEQ multiplex PCR, lists solely in-frame clones and lacks some. The sample records some 2.1 million clones, approximately 95% being singletons. Specimen: naive CD4+ T cells sorted from blood. Stated subset: CD45RA+ positively selected. Every receptor here comes from a man between 18 and 29 years old in good health.

The V call is TRBV5-1, the J call TRBJ2-1, with 11 bases fitting TRBD2. Germline V CDR1 and CDR2: SGHRS, YFSETQ. J lost 8 bases, V lost 3 bases, and 10 bases had no gene match. The CDR3 is made up of 16 amino acids. CDR3 protein: CASSSTLAGAVHEQFF. The CDR3 nucleotides read TGCGCCAGCAGCTCCACACTAGCGGGAGCGGTCCATGAGCAGTTCTTC.

V usage is TRBV29-1 and J usage is TRBJ1-1; D remains unclear. The germline V gene encodes CDR1 SQVTM and CDR2 ANQGSEA. The CDR3 covers 11 residues. V was pared by 6 bases and J by 6 bases, with 11 bases between. The CDR3 nucleotides read TGCAGCGTCTGTCCGAGCTCTGAAGCTTTCTTT. It yields the protein CSVCPSSEAFF.

The chain couples TRBV5-1 to TRBJ1-1, with D possibly being TRBD1 (5 bases). CDR1 is SGHRS, CDR2 YFSETQ, per germline. The V gene lost 3 bases and the J gene lost 4 bases, with 13 bases spanning the gap. The CDR3 is made up of 14 amino acids. The CDR3 protein is CASSSGRVGTEAFF. The CDR3, as DNA: TGCGCCAGCAGCTCGGGGCGGGTGGGCACTGAAGCTTTCTTT.